This T cell receptor beta chain emerged from a study of cytomegalovirus exposure and HLA in healthy donors. Data came from immunoSEQ multiplex PCR; TCRdb stores just in-frame clones and leaves some out. The sample includes some 180,000 clones, 86% seen only once; the top ten take less than 9.5%. This clone occurred once. Trimming removed 4 bases from V and 6 bases from J, with 13 bases in between. Germline CDR1 and CDR2: SGHDT and YYEEEE. The CDR3 spans 13 residues. The J gene is TRBJ1-2, the V gene TRBV5-6, with D hard to call. Material: PBMCs. The TCR originated in a man under 40 in good health and CMV-seropositive. CDR3 amino acids: CASSPRSLNGYTF. CDR3 nucleotide sequence: TGTGCCAGCAGCCCCCGGAGTCTAAATGGCTACACCTTC. Looking up the rest from reference TRBV5-6 and TRBJ1-2 gives the full variable domain: DAGVTQSPTHLIKTRGQQVTLRCSPKSGHDTVSWYQQALGQGPQFIFQYYEEEERQRGNFPDRFSGHQFPNYSSELNVNALLLGDSALYLCASSPRSLNGYTFGSGTRLTVV.